This T cell receptor (beta chain) was captured in a study of post-analysis software for immune sequencing data (dated by TCRdb to between 2015 and 2016). Notes on the research overall: Relapsing-remitting, secondary progressive and progressive-relapsing multiple sclerosis were recorded as disease courses, and subtype annotation was lacking for some patients. A subset of samples was prepared in parallel using single-end sample barcoding, then pooled and co-amplified after Illumina adapter ligation. The patient repertoires were compared against about a dozen previously published healthy control repertoires obtained from donors aged roughly 6 to 25 years.

Sequences SEHNR (CDR1) and FQNEAQ (CDR2) are obtained from the germline V gene (reference sequence). V and J lose 7 bases and 6 bases, and a span of 15 bases separates them. The CDR3 starts with the cysteine, ends with the phenylalanine, and has 13 residues. CDR3 DNA only is kept here, 39 bases in frame from base 1. This clonotype was seen only a few times. Its antigen specificity is not known. No base quality information exists; no much larger clone differs at one position. To demonstrate the VDJtools post-analysis software, TCR beta repertoires were profiled from the peripheral blood of about 14 young patients with multiple sclerosis. The multiple sclerosis patients were children and adolescents ranging in age from roughly 6 to 16 years. The study at large found these results: Significantly lower normalized Chao1 diversity was found in multiple sclerosis patients than in controls, suggesting substantial peripheral T-cell clonal expansion. The multiple sclerosis patient group was slightly younger than the control group. Four or five TRBV segments, including TRBV5-6, TRBV5-1 and TRBV20-1, were significantly more frequent in patients than controls. When samples were clustered directly using the F measure, samples prepared in the same batch co-clustered strongly, which prompted a batch-effect correction.

Receptor amplification or capture employed PCR. Reads for this sample came from an Illumina HiSeq 2500. To reduce PCR and sequencing biases, unique molecular identifiers were incorporated into the TCR beta cDNA libraries. Approximately 500,000 cDNA molecules were obtained for every 1 to 10 million input T cells, so each molecule roughly corresponded to one T cell. The same protocol used for the earlier healthy control dataset was applied to prepare and sequence the patient libraries. Samples belonging to the same batch were prepared together, multiplexed and sequenced on a shared HiSeq lane. The original pipeline was this. Raw barcoded reads were processed with MIGEC, and single-read molecular identifier groups were discarded before consensus assembly and CDR3 extraction. Clonotype tables were post-analysed with VDJtools, normalizing diversity by down-sampling all datasets to the smallest sample size. In repertoire overlap clustering, CDR3 amino acid sequences, but not nucleotide sequences, were matched to correct batch-related cross-sample contamination. Clones were called with MiXCR by TCRdb after fastp trimmed the public reads at Q25, and only in-frame beta chains were retained. Rows are unified per CDR3 protein, each entry keeping the most common DNA and genes. The V and J calls and clone size are TCRdb's, not the authors'. The sample yields roughly 870,000 distinct CDR3 sequences; roughly 50% were counted once. Roughly 4.4% of the sample is taken by the ten largest.

The V gene is TRBV7-9 and the J gene is TRBJ1-2; the D gene is possibly TRBD1, with 6 bases matching. The specimen sequenced was blood. The sequence derives from a girl aged 10-17 years with multiple sclerosis. CDR3 region: CASNNLRGDGYTF. The bases are TGTGCCAGCAACAACCTGAGGGGGGATGGCTACACCTTC.